The 29 T cell receptor beta chains given below trace back to one sample, sequenced in a study of CD8 T cells in ankylosing spondylitis. TCRdb analysed the 5' RACE reads with MiXCR anew, one entry per CDR3 protein. In the table there are about 250,000 distinct CDR3 sequences, approximately 24% of which are singletons. Input material: blood, either unsorted or a sorted T cell fraction (not recorded which). The receptor source for this set is a male donor with ankylosing spondylitis or in good health (not recorded which).

The rearrangement links TRBV7-2 to TRBJ2-1; tentative D call: TRBD2 (6 bases). CDR1 is SGHTA, CDR2 FQGNSA, per germline. There are 15 residues in the CDR3. The ends were cut back, 5 bases at V and 1 base at J, with 12 bases in the middle. This CDR3 is CASSRGFGSYNEQFF. CDR3 bases: TGTGCCAGCAGCCGGGGGTTTGGGTCCTACAATGAGCAGTTCTTC.

V gene TRBV12-3 or TRBV12-4 combines with J gene TRBJ2-7; tentative D call: TRBD1 (6 bases). This CDR3 comprises 14 residues. V was trimmed by 1 base and J by 3 bases, leaving 10 bases between them. In DNA, the CDR3 is TGTGCCAGCAGTTTAGACGCCAGGGGCTACGAGCAGTACTTC. It translates to CASSLDARGYEQYF.

The gene calls are TRBV7-9 and TRBJ2-7, with TRBD1 matching 7 bases. The trim removed 4 bases at V and 0 bases at J, leaving 6 bases unmatched. Germline assignment: CDR1 SEHNR and CDR2 FQNEAQ (reference sequence). The CDR3 runs to 15 residues. The CDR3: CASSSRDSRSYEQYF. The CDR3 DNA follows: TGTGCCAGCAGCTCTAGGGACAGCCGCTCCTACGAGCAGTACTTC.

This clonotype was detected only a few times. The rearrangement joins TRBV29-1 to TRBJ1-5; tentative D call: TRBD1 (5 bases). Germline CDR1 is SQVTM and CDR2 is ANQGSEA. The length of the CDR3 is 12 residues. V lost 6 bases and J lost 7, with 13 bases in between. The CDR3 loop is CSVGNWGQPQHF. DNA of the CDR3: TGCAGCGTGGGCAATTGGGGCCAGCCCCAGCATTTT.

In its sample, this clonotype was seen many times. The chain has TRBV7-9 and TRBJ2-6; D is tentatively TRBD1 or TRBD2 (6 bases each). The length of the CDR3 is 17 residues. Trimming left V 4 bases short and J 1 base short, with 14 bases between. Looked up from germline, CDR1 is SEHNR and CDR2 is FQNEAQ (reference sequence). This CDR3 reads CASSSLQGRSGANVLTF. In DNA form, the CDR3 reads TGTGCCAGCAGCTCACTCCAGGGGAGGTCTGGGGCCAACGTCCTGACTTTC.

This clonotype was detected many times. The V call is TRBV12-3 or TRBV12-4, the J call TRBJ2-1, with 9 bases matching TRBD1. The CDR3 consists of 16 residues. V was pared by 2 bases and J by 3 bases, with 5 bases of the junction left unmatched. The CDR3 sequence: CASSLYRGQVYNEQFF. In DNA, the CDR3 is TGTGCCAGCAGTTTATACAGGGGGCAGGTCTACAATGAGCAGTTCTTC.

This clonotype was detected only a few times. The chain joins TRBV29-1 to TRBJ1-1; D uncertain. Germline CDR1 and CDR2: SQVTM and ANQGSEA. This CDR3 region has 12 residues. The ends were cut back, 0 bases at V and 4 bases at J, with 6 bases in the middle. DNA of the CDR3: TGCAGCGTTGAAGAGGGGTTCACTGAAGCTTTCTTT. The encoded protein is CSVEEGFTEAFF.

This clonotype was recorded many times. The V and J genes are TRBV12-3 or TRBV12-4 and TRBJ1-2, with D uncertain. Trimming cost V 1 base and J 4 bases, with 7 bases left between them. The CDR3 is 13 amino acids. CDR3 DNA: TGTGCCAGCAGTTTAGGCAGAGGCTATGGCTACACCTTC. Encoded protein: CASSLGRGYGYTF.

The chain couples TRBV5-1 to TRBJ2-7; 7 bases fit TRBD1. Trimming removed 6 bases from V and 0 bases from J; junction bases left unmatched: 9. Germline CDR1 SGHRS, CDR2 YFSETQ. The CDR3 contains 15 residues. CDR3 nucleotide sequence: TGCGCCAGCACCTCCGGGACAGAGTCCTCCTACGAGCAGTACTTC. It encodes CASTSGTESSYEQYF.

This clonotype was counted only a few times. The chain has TRBV4-1 and TRBJ1-1; no clear D gene. The V end was cut by 4 bases, the J end by 2 bases, with 14 bases between. Germline V lookup: CDR1 MGHRA, CDR2 YSYEKL. There are 15 residues in the CDR3. The CDR3 DNA reads as TGCGCCAGCAGCCGGGGTGGCGCTTCTAACACTGAAGCTTTCTTT. Its translation: CASSRGGASNTEAFF.

This clonotype has only one observation. CDR3 loop: CASSDGPVEDNEQFF. The CDR3 DNA reads TGTGCCAGCAGCGACGGCCCCGTTGAAGACAATGAGCAGTTCTTC. This chain links TRBV6-1 with TRBJ2-1; D remains ambiguous. The CDR3 is made up of 15 amino acids. V shed 6 bases and J shed 5 bases, with 17 bases lying between them. CDR1 is MNHNS and CDR2 is SASEGT in the germline V gene.

The V gene is TRBV3-1, the J gene TRBJ2-5, with D uncertain. V was trimmed by 2 bases and J by 4 bases, leaving 5 bases between them. Germline V gene lookup returns CDR1 LGHDT and CDR2 YNNKEL (reference sequence). This CDR3 is built from 12 residues. CDR3 bases: TGTGCCAGCAGCCAAATGGTAGAGACCCAGTACTTC. Protein: CASSQMVETQYF.

Many counts were recorded for this clonotype. This chain links TRBV7-2 with TRBJ2-3, with 12 nucleotides matching TRBD2. Per the germline V gene, CDR1 is SGHTA and CDR2 is FQGNSA. The CDR3 sequence is 17 residues long. V was pared by 3 bases and J by 4 bases, with 8 bases of the junction left unmatched. The CDR3 coding sequence is TGTGCCAGCAGCTTTTCAACTAGCGGGGGGCCTTCAGATACGCAGTATTTT. It codes for CASSFSTSGGPSDTQYF.

This clonotype was observed many times. This chain links TRBV12-3 or TRBV12-4 with TRBJ1-6; the D gene is possibly TRBD1 (5 bases). V lost 6 bases, J lost 10 bases, and 13 bases lay in between. This CDR3 comprises 13 residues. The CDR3 loop reads CASRATWGSPLHF. In DNA, the CDR3 is TGTGCCAGCAGGGCTACATGGGGCTCACCCCTCCACTTT.

The chain links TRBV5-1 to TRBJ1-1; D is unclear. The length of the CDR3 is 13 residues. Deletions cut 0 bases from V and 4 bases from J, with 7 bases between. The V gene's germline CDR1 is SGHRS and CDR2 YFSETQ. CDR3 sequence (DNA): TGCGCCAGCAGCTTGGCCATAGGCACTGAAGCTTTCTTT. Encoded protein: CASSLAIGTEAFF.

This clonotype was detected only a few times. The V and J genes are TRBV11-2 and TRBJ2-7; D gene ambiguous. V lost 5 bases and J 2 bases, leaving 13 bases between the germline ends. The CDR3 totals 14 residues. In germline, CDR1 is SGHAT, CDR2 FQNNGV. CDR3 sequence (DNA): TGTGCCAGCAGCCAAGGGATAGTCACCTACGAGCAGTACTTC. Encoded protein: CASSQGIVTYEQYF.

V gene TRBV5-1 combines with J gene TRBJ2-7, with D maybe TRBD1 (5 bases). V was shortened by 4 bases and J by 0 bases, with 11 bases between the two germline ends. This CDR3 is 14 amino acids long. CDR1 SGHRS and CDR2 YFSETQ come from the germline V gene. In nucleotides, the CDR3 is TGCGCCAGCAGCCCGACAGCGAACTCCTACGAGCAGTACTTC. Translating gives CASSPTANSYEQYF.

The chain uses TRBV5-1 and TRBJ2-3; 7 nucleotides match TRBD1. The germline CDR1 and CDR2 sequences are SGHRS and YFSETQ. The CDR3 runs 14 residues. V shed 3 bases, J shed 3 bases, and the junction held 4 bases outside the gene matches. CDR3 in amino acids: CASSSTGVTDTQYF. DNA for the CDR3: TGCGCCAGCAGCTCAACAGGGGTTACAGATACGCAGTATTTT.

Only a few counts were recorded for this clonotype. This chain uses TRBV20-1 with TRBJ1-5, with 9 positions matching TRBD1. The CDR3 totals 13 residues. Germline assignment: CDR1 DFQATT and CDR2 SNEGSKA (reference sequence). Losses at the gene ends were 6 bases for V and 4 bases for J; bases not matched to a gene: 4. CDR3 protein: CSAWTGVNQPQHF. CDR3 nucleotides: TGCAGTGCCTGGACAGGGGTTAATCAGCCCCAGCATTTT.

The table lists this clonotype with many counts. V is TRBV20-1 and J is TRBJ2-3, with TRBD2 as a possible D gene (6 bases). CDR1 DFQATT and CDR2 SNEGSKA come from the germline V gene (reference sequence). The ends were cut back, 0 bases at V and 3 bases at J, with 16 bases in the middle. The CDR3 extends over 16 amino acids. In DNA, the CDR3 is TGCAGTGCTAGAGATCTGGAGGGGTTTTCAACAGATACGCAGTATTTT. Protein sequence: CSARDLEGFSTDTQYF.

V gene TRBV6-1 combines with J gene TRBJ2-5; a weak D match, TRBD1 (5 bases). The CDR3 spans 13 residues. CDR1 MNHNS and CDR2 SASEGT come from the germline V gene. V was pared by 10 bases and J by 5 bases, with 17 bases between. CDR3 DNA sequence: TGTGCCAATTCCCCAGGGTTGAGGGAGACCCAGTACTTC. It is translated as CANSPGLRETQYF.

The sample holds a few counts of this clonotype. The chain has TRBV29-1 and TRBJ2-7; TRBD1 matches at 7 bases. This CDR3 has 15 amino acids. In germline, CDR1 is SQVTM, CDR2 ANQGSEA. Losses at the gene ends were 4 bases for V and 6 bases for J; bases not matched to a gene: 15. The CDR3 loop reads CSVVQSGGMLGEQYF. The DNA of the CDR3 is TGCAGCGTTGTCCAGTCAGGGGGAATGCTGGGCGAGCAGTACTTC.

This chain uses TRBV5-1 with TRBJ2-3; no firm D call. The CDR3 loop spans 15 amino acids. CDR1 and CDR2 (germline): SGHRS, YFSETQ. With 2 bases removed from V and 5 bases from J, the gap between germline ends came to 15 bases. This CDR3 is CASSLPTLARDTQYF. The CDR3 region has the DNA TGCGCCAGCAGCTTACCAACACTGGCCCGAGATACGCAGTATTTT. Full variable domain (outside the CDR3, taken from reference TRBV5-1 and TRBJ2-3): KAGVTQTPRYLIKTRGQQVTLSCSPISGHRSVSWYQQTPGQGLQFLFEYFSETQRNKGNFPGRFSGRQFSNSRSEMNVSTLELGDSALYLCASSLPTLARDTQYFGPGTRLTVL.

The chain links TRBV12-3 or TRBV12-4 to TRBJ2-7; TRBD1 agrees at 8 bases. V was clipped by 6 bases and J by 3 bases; unmatched bases: 7. CDR3 length: 14 amino acids. Here the CDR3 reads CASSPTGDYYEQYF. The CDR3 DNA follows: TGTGCCAGCAGCCCGACAGGGGATTACTACGAGCAGTACTTC.

The CDR3 here is CSARDPKGGGTEAFF. The CDR3 bases are TGCAGTGCTAGAGATCCTAAAGGAGGGGGCACTGAAGCTTTCTTT. V gene TRBV20-1 combines with J gene TRBJ1-1; possibly TRBD1 for D (6 bases). The CDR3 consists of 15 residues. The V gene lost 0 bases and the J gene lost 4 bases, with 15 bases spanning the gap. Germline CDR1 reads DFQATT; CDR2 reads SNEGSKA (reference sequence).

Only a few counts were recorded for this clonotype. The rearrangement links TRBV9 to TRBJ2-1; the D gene is possibly TRBD2 (6 bases). In germline, CDR1 is SGDLS, CDR2 YYNGEE. There are 15 residues in the CDR3. V lost 0 bases and J 0 bases, leaving 7 bases between the germline ends. This CDR3 is CASSVGRGSYNEQFF. Written as DNA, the CDR3 is TGTGCCAGCAGCGTAGGGCGGGGCTCCTACAATGAGCAGTTCTTC.

This clonotype was detected only a few times. The chain has TRBV20-1 and TRBJ1-1; D unresolved. This CDR3 region has 15 residues. Per the germline V gene, CDR1 is DFQATT and CDR2 is SNEGSKA (reference sequence). V dropped 5 bases and J dropped 1 base, with 17 bases sitting between them. CDR3 region: CSALPFSHWNTEAFF. The CDR3 coding sequence is TGCAGTGCTCTACCCTTTTCTCACTGGAACACTGAAGCTTTCTTT.

The genes are TRBV6-1 and TRBJ2-7, with D possibly TRBD2 on 6 matching bases. The CDR3 sequence is 17 residues long. Germline V gene sequence: CDR1 MNHNS, CDR2 SASEGT. Trimming shortened V by 8 bases and J by 5 bases, and 28 bases separated the two germline ends. The CDR3 DNA follows: TGTGCCAGCTCCAAACCGGGGGTGGGCGGCTCGGGAAACGAGCAGTACTTC. It yields the protein CASSKPGVGGSGNEQYF.

This clonotype was detected only a few times. The chain employs TRBV12-3 or TRBV12-4 and TRBJ2-3; no firm D call. The CDR3 has 13 amino acids. With 2 bases removed from V and 4 bases from J, the gap between germline ends came to 7 bases. The chain's CDR3 is CASSLIVADTQYF. CDR3 coding DNA: TGTGCCAGCAGTTTAATAGTAGCAGATACGCAGTATTTT.